This T cell receptor beta chain originates from a study of cytomegalovirus exposure and HLA in healthy donors. The germline V gene encodes CDR1 MNHEY and CDR2 SMNVEV (reference sequence). The V segment lost 5 bases and the J segment 0 bases; nucleotides outside the gene matches: 15. The CDR3 has 18 residues. PCR amplification relied on 60 Vbeta primers (plus 13 Jbeta primers). TCRdb keeps only in-frame clones here, not all; method: immunoSEQ multiplex PCR. Of 110,000 to 150,000 clones listed, over 75% are singletons. The chain links TRBV27 to TRBJ2-7; 8 positions match TRBD1. The sequence was obtained from a young man in good health and CMV-seronegative. Sequencing was done on a sample of PBMCs. The CDR3 nucleotides read TGTGCCAGCAGTACCGCCCCCCCGGGACAGGCCTACTCCTACGAGCAGTACTTC. This gives the protein CASSTAPPGQAYSYEQYF.